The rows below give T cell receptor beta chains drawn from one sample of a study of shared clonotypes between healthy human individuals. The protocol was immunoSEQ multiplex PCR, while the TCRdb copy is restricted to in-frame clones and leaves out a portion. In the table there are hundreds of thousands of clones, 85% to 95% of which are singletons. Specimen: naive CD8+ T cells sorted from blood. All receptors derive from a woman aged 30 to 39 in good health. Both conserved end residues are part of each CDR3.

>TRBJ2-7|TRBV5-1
CASSTGGRDGTYEQYF
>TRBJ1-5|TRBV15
CATSRSGFYSNQPQHF
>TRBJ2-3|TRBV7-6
CASSPTEDTQYF
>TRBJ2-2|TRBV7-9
CASSLGRGAVNTGELFF
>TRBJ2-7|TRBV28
CASSSPSSTAGGNEQYF
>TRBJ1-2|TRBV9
CASSVRRTANYGYTF
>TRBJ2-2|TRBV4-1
CASSQDSEGVGSGELFF
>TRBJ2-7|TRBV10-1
CASSDQETYEQYF
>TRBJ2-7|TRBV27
CASSSKRVPIYEQYF
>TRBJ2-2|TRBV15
CATRQVPNTGELFF
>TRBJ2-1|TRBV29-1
CSVEDPGTSVRGVGEQFF
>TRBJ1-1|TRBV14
CASSQLDWNTEAFF
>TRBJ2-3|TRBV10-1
CASRGMGVGVDTDTQYF
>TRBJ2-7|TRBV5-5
CASSLTGSYEQYF
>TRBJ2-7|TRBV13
CASSLGLSGLLGEQYF